The clone carrying this T cell receptor (beta chain) was recorded a few times. Trimming cost V 6 bases and J 11 bases; bases outside gene matches: 9. Germline assignment: CDR1 LNHDA and CDR2 SQIVND (reference sequence). The CDR3 runs to 12 residues. The sample belongs to a study of CD8 T cells in ankylosing spondylitis. TCRdb reanalysed the 5' RACE reads using MiXCR and keeps one entry per CDR3 protein. Of fewer than 400,000 distinct CDR3 sequences in the sample, about 15% were seen once. Sequences were obtained from blood, either unsorted or a sorted T cell fraction (not recorded which). This TCR was sampled from a male donor with ankylosing spondylitis or in good health (not recorded which). This chain connects TRBV19 to TRBJ1-2, with 7 nucleotides matching TRBD1. The CDR3 DNA reads TGTGCCAGTAGCGGGACAGACTCCCTTTACACCTTC. Its translation: CASSGTDSLYTF.